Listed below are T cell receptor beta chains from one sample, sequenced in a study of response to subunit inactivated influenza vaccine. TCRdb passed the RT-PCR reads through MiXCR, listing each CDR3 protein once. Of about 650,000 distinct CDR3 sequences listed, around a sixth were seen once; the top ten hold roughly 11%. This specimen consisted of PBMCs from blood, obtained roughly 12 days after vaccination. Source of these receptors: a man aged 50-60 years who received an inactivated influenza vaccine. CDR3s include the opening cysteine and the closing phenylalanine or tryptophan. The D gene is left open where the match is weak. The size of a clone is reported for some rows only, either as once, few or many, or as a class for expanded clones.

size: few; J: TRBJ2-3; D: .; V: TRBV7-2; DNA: TGTGCCAGCAGCTTTGTAAGCAACGCGGATACGCAGTATTTT; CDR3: CASSFVSNADTQYF
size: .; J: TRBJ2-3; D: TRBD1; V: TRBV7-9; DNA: TGTGCCAGCAGCTTATGGACAGGGGGCGCCGGAGATACGCAGTATTTT; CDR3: CASSLWTGGAGDTQYF
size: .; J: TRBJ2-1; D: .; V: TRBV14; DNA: TGTGCCAGCAGCCAAGATTACAGCGCCTACAATGAGCAGTTCTTC; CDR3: CASSQDYSAYNEQFF
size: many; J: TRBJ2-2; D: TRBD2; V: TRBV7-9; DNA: TGTGCCAGCAGACGAAGGACTAGCGGGGGCACCGGGGAGCTGTTTTTT; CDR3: CASRRRTSGGTGELFF
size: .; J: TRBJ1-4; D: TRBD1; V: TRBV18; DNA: TGTGCCAGCTCACTCCATCCCCTGGGACAGAATGAAAAACTGTTTTTT; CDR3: CASSLHPLGQNEKLFF
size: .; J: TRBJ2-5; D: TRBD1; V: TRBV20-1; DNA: TGCAGTGCCAGATCACAGGGGTTCTATCAAGAGACCCAGTACTTC; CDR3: CSARSQGFYQETQYF
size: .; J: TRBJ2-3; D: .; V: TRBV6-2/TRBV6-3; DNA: TGTGCCAGCAGTAGGGTCTACCCTAGGGCGGATACGCAGTATTTT; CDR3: CASSRVYPRADTQYF
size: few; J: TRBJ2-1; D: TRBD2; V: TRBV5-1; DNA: TGCGCCAGCAGCTTGGCCGGCGGGGGGGCCGTCAATGAGCAGTTCTTC; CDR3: CASSLAGGGAVNEQFF
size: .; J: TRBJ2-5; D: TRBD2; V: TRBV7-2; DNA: TGTGCCAGCAGCATAAACCCCAGCGGGAGCCGGGAGACCCAGTACTTC; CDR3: CASSINPSGSRETQYF
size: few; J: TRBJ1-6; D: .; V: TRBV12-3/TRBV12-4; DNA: TGTGCCAGCAGTTTAGGAGGGAACGACCTCCACTTT; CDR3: CASSLGGNDLHF
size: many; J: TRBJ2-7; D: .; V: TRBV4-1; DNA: TGCGCCAGCAGCCAACACAGTGAAAACTCCTACGAGCAGTACTTC; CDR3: CASSQHSENSYEQYF
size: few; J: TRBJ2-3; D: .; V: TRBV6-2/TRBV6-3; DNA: TGTGCCAGCAGGGAAACGACAGATACGCAGTATTTT; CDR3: CASRETTDTQYF
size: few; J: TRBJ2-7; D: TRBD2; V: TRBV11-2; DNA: TGTGCCAGCAGCTTAGCCATAGCGGGCGAGCAGTACTTC; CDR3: CASSLAIAGEQYF
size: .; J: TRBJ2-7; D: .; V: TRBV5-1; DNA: TGCGCCAGCAGCCCATGGCGCCCTCCCTACGAGCAGTACTTC; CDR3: CASSPWRPPYEQYF
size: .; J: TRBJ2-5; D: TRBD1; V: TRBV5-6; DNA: TGTGCCAGCAGTTTGGACAGGGACGGGACCCAGTACTTC; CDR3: CASSLDRDGTQYF
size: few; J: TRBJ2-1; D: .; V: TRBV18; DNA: TGTGCCAGCTCACCATTAGCGTTTGCCTACAATGAGCAGTTCTTC; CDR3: CASSPLAFAYNEQFF